The rows below give T cell receptor beta chains drawn from one sample of a study of cytomegalovirus exposure and HLA in healthy donors. Profiling relied on immunoSEQ multiplex PCR, and the TCRdb table lists in-frame clones only, not all of them. This repertoire shows fewer than 200,000 clones, 70% to 80% found once; its top ten account for 0.65% to 0.95%. The material sequenced was PBMCs. The receptors were sampled from a female donor in good health and CMV-seronegative. Each CDR3 is given with its conserved first and last residue. The D gene is left open where the match is weak. The size field is filled for only some rows; it gives once, few, many or a size class.

j_gene	d_gene	v_gene	abundance	CDR3aa	CDR3nt
TRBJ2-2	-	TRBV5-1	-	CASSLASGRGELFF	TGCGCCAGCAGCCTGGCCAGCGGTCGCGGGGAGCTGTTTTTT
TRBJ2-6	-	TRBV7-9	-	CASSPWYYGPGRANVLTF	TGTGCCAGCAGCCCGTGGTACTACGGGCCGGGGAGGGCCAACGTCCTGACTTTC
TRBJ2-3	-	TRBV6-5	few	CASSWGGTDTQYF	TGTGCCAGCAGTTGGGGCGGCACAGATACGCAGTATTTT
TRBJ1-2	-	TRBV4-1	once	CASSQDPSRGSVGYTF	TGCGCCAGCAGCCAAGATCCGAGTAGGGGAAGCGTTGGCTACACCTTC
TRBJ1-4	-	TRBV30	-	CAWSVPGREKLFF	TGTGCCTGGAGTGTACCAGGGCGCGAAAAACTGTTTTTT
TRBJ2-3	-	TRBV25-1	-	CASSGATAFF	TGTGCCAGCAGTGGGGCCACAGCCTTTTTT
TRBJ2-1	-	TRBV6-5	-	CASRTSHQYNEQFF	TGTGCCAGCAGAACTAGTCACCAATACAATGAGCAGTTCTTC
TRBJ2-3	TRBD2	TRBV19	-	CASSTGLAGNTDTQYF	TGTGCCAGTAGTACGGGACTAGCGGGGAACACAGATACGCAGTATTTT
TRBJ2-3	TRBD1	TRBV19	-	CASSDIQGVGTDTQYF	TGTGCCAGTAGTGATATACAGGGGGTGGGCACAGATACGCAGTATTTT
TRBJ2-3	TRBD2	TRBV6-5	-	CASRPGLAGTDTQYF	TGTGCCTCTCGGCCGGGACTAGCTGGCACAGATACGCAGTATTTT
TRBJ2-7	TRBD1	TRBV6-5	-	CATRTGGNYEQYF	TGTGCCACCAGGACAGGAGGAAACTACGAGCAGTACTTC
TRBJ2-7	TRBD2	TRBV19	few	CASSAGLADTYEQYF	TGTGCCAGTAGTGCAGGACTAGCGGACACCTACGAGCAGTACTTC
TRBJ2-1	-	TRBV7-9	once	CASSLRLELNEQFF	TGTGCCAGCAGCTTACGACTAGAATTAAATGAGCAGTTCTTC
TRBJ1-2	TRBD1	TRBV30	-	CAWSALTGGYGYTF	TGTGCCTGGAGTGCCCTGACAGGGGGATATGGCTACACCTTC
TRBJ2-2	TRBD1	TRBV27	-	CASTKGDRVNTGELFF	TGTGCCAGCACCAAGGGGGACAGGGTTAACACCGGGGAGCTGTTTTTT
TRBJ2-7	-	TRBV28	-	CASIEQLGGYEQYF	TGTGCCAGCATCGAACAATTAGGGGGCTACGAGCAGTACTTC
TRBJ2-5	-	TRBV9	-	CACSGGGGASETQYF	TGTGCCTGCTCAGGGGGCGGGGGGGCCTCAGAGACCCAGTACTTC
TRBJ2-7	-	TRBV6-5	once	CASSYSSGYSYEQYF	TGTGCCAGCAGTTACTCGTCAGGCTACTCCTACGAGCAGTACTTC
TRBJ2-6	-	TRBV30	-	CAWSVSRVSAGANVLTF	TGTGCCTGGAGTGTAAGCAGGGTAAGCGCTGGGGCCAACGTCCTGACTTTC
TRBJ1-1	-	TRBV2	-	CASSASGREAAFF	TGTGCCAGCAGTGCCTCTGGGAGGGAGGCAGCTTTCTTT
TRBJ1-4	TRBD1	TRBV6-6	few	CASSLGTGAGEKLFF	TGTGCCAGCAGTTTAGGGACAGGGGCGGGAGAAAAACTGTTTTTT
TRBJ2-3	TRBD2	TRBV15	-	CATSPRLANTDTQYF	TGTGCCACCAGCCCAAGACTAGCCAACACAGATACGCAGTATTTT
TRBJ1-2	TRBD1	TRBV27	-	CASSLGQGATGGYTF	TGTGCCAGCAGTTTGGGACAGGGGGCGACAGGTGGCTACACCTTC
TRBJ2-4	TRBD1	TRBV12-5	-	CASGRTGENIQYF	TGTGCTAGTGGTAGGACAGGGGAAAACATTCAGTACTTC
TRBJ2-7	-	TRBV5-1	few	CASSWRGGFNVEQYF	TGCGCCAGCAGCTGGAGGGGGGGTTTTAATGTCGAGCAGTACTTC
TRBJ2-3	TRBD2	TRBV27	once	CASSLFGLAGGGGDTQYF	TGTGCCAGCAGTTTATTTGGACTAGCGGGAGGGGGGGGAGATACGCAGTATTTT
TRBJ2-7	TRBD2	TRBV9	-	CASSVAGGGKLAGQDEQYF	TGTGCCAGCAGCGTAGCTGGTGGGGGAAAACTAGCGGGACAAGACGAGCAGTACTTC
TRBJ2-3	-	TRBV7-9	-	CASSLRQGTDTQYF	TGTGCCAGCAGCCTCCGACAGGGCACAGATACGCAGTATTTT
TRBJ2-7	-	TRBV19	-	CASSIGGYEQYF	TGTGCCAGTAGTATCGGGGGTTACGAGCAGTACTTC
TRBJ2-5	-	TRBV29-1	-	CSVAQGQETQYF	TGCAGCGTTGCGCAGGGGCAAGAGACCCAGTACTTC
TRBJ1-1	TRBD1	TRBV30	-	CAWSTGGRTEAFF	TGTGCCTGGTCGACAGGGGGCAGGACTGAAGCTTTCTTT
TRBJ2-1	TRBD2	TRBV29-1	-	CSVAGLAGMSYNEQFF	TGCAGCGTTGCGGGACTAGCGGGTATGTCCTACAATGAGCAGTTCTTC
TRBJ2-2	TRBD2	TRBV9	-	CASSLTKTSNFTGELFF	TGTGCCAGCAGCCTCACCAAGACTAGCAACTTCACCGGGGAGCTGTTTTTT